The T cell receptor (beta chain) under discussion was sequenced for a study of blood T cell repertoires in COVID-19. Whole-study context: Italy, Spain and the United States were the sources of the convalescent and acute COVID-19 samples.

The Seattle patients, enrolled during active infection, were followed longitudinally. Original processing notes: It was from reference gene primer amplification that nucleated cell counts were estimated. Generated by immunoSEQ multiplex PCR, the TCRdb table keeps only in-frame clones and is missing some. V and J calls plus clone size are reproduced from that table; the DNA served to infer D and trimming. Here the sample spans 200,000 to 250,000 clones, less than 85% being singletons. This CDR3 contains 14 residues. With 6 bases removed from V and 3 bases from J, the gap between germline ends came to 14 bases. CDR1 is SNHLY and CDR2 is FYNNEI in the germline V gene.

The sample comprised peripheral blood. V gene TRBV2 combines with J gene TRBJ1-1; maybe TRBD1 (5 bases). The source is a woman of 80 years or more with COVID-19, enrolled during active disease. The CDR3 loop reads CASRPSVGDTEAFF. CDR3 DNA: TGTGCCAGCAGACCCTCGGTAGGGGACACTGAAGCTTTCTTT.